This T cell receptor (beta chain) was obtained from a study of immune characterization of retroperitoneal liposarcoma. A single record per CDR3 protein comes from TCRdb applying MiXCR to the PCR reads. The sample includes approximately 13,000 distinct CDR3 sequences, less than 55% of them seen just once. CDR1 is MNHEY, CDR2 SVGAGI, per germline. This CDR3 region has 14 residues. Sequenced sample: tumor tissue. The J gene is TRBJ2-4, the V gene TRBV6-5; 8 positions agree with TRBD2. Judging by the DNA end, TRBJ2-7 fits better; the J call may be wrong. The sequence was collected from a female donor with retroperitoneal liposarcoma. The CDR3 is CASIEGLVGYEQYF. The CDR3 nucleotides are TGTGCCAGCATTGAGGGACTAGTCGGCTACGAGCAGTACTTC.